This record looks at one T cell receptor (beta chain) sequence and its context. This clone was detected only once. Its antigen remains undetermined. No base quality information exists; no much larger clone differs at one position. TCRbeta CDR3 regions were amplified from genomic DNA using the immunoSEQ Assay, a bias-controlled multiplex PCR. The paper's processing steps were these. The number of nucleated cells in each sample was estimated from the amplification of reference gene primers within the assay. To quantify the absolute abundance of each unique TCRbeta CDR3 rearrangement, sequence reads were collapsed and filtered. For each sample, productive Simpson clonality was calculated by taking the square root of Simpson's diversity index across productive rearrangements. TCRdb re-hosts the immuneACCESS table, in-frame sequences only. Its copies lack some clones; in the studies checked, an unresolved V gene accounts for under half of them, and the cause for the rest is not known. That table supplies the V and J calls and clone size; D and trimming were determined from the DNA. Within this sample are about 320,000 clones, with around 90% of them counted one time only. Less than 5.5% of the sample comes from the top ten.

This sample was taken from a study of blood T cell repertoires in COVID-19 (dated by TCRdb to about 2020). Turning to the overall study: The collaborator samples originated in the United States, Italy and Spain and spanned the acute and convalescent phases of COVID-19. The material from the prospective study consisted of cDNA or gDNA derived from T cells, B-cell-depleted T cells, or PBMCs. Deeply sampled blood TCRbeta repertoires from subjects exposed to, actively infected with, or recovered from COVID-19 were included in the dataset. A freely available public database, intended as a resource for researchers studying the immune response to SARS-CoV-2, is where the repertoires were released. Samples were obtained from the ongoing ImmuneRACE study (first 160 participants) and from about 1,300 subjects provided by 6 global collaborators. Sample metadata almost always included a de-identified subject ID, COVID-19 status, age in years and sex. HLA class I and class II types, where available, came from metadata supplied by the sample provider rather than from assay-based typing.

Germline trimming amounts to 2 bases on V and 0 bases on J, with 4 as the count of junction bases outside the gene matches. As encoded in the germline V gene, CDR1 is SGHAT while CDR2 is FQNNGV. The CDR3 has 16 amino acids, counting the end cysteine and phenylalanine. Left in the record is the CDR3 DNA by itself, 48 bases read in frame from the first base. Participants in the prospective study were aged about 18 to 90 years, lived in about two dozen United States geographic areas, and enrolled through a virtual design. Cohort assignment in the prospective study relied on participant-reported clinical history from a screening survey and a study questionnaire. Recovered participants in ImmuneRACE Cohort 3 were defined as having two consecutive negative NP/OP PCR tests, clearance from a healthcare professional, or resolution of symptoms. Mobile phlebotomists in the prospective study collected whole blood, serum and a nasopharyngeal or oropharyngeal swab from every participant. Over an approximately 2-month period, participants in the prospective study had the option of providing additional blood draws and questionnaires. Before DNA extraction, prospective study blood samples were shipped either frozen or at room temperature.

Study-wide findings and limitations: Clinical and demographic metadata were provided uncurated, with the amount varying by source and participant.

The rearrangement combines TRBV11-2 with TRBJ1-1; 9 bases in between match TRBD1. The receptor's source is a man in his thirties or forties who had recovered from COVID-19. Sequencing input: PBMCs or T cells enriched from blood (not recorded which). The nucleotide sequence reads as follows: TGTGCCAGCAGCTTAACCGGACAGGGGTTGAACACTGAAGCTTTCTTT. Translated, it gives CASSLTGQGLNTEAFF.